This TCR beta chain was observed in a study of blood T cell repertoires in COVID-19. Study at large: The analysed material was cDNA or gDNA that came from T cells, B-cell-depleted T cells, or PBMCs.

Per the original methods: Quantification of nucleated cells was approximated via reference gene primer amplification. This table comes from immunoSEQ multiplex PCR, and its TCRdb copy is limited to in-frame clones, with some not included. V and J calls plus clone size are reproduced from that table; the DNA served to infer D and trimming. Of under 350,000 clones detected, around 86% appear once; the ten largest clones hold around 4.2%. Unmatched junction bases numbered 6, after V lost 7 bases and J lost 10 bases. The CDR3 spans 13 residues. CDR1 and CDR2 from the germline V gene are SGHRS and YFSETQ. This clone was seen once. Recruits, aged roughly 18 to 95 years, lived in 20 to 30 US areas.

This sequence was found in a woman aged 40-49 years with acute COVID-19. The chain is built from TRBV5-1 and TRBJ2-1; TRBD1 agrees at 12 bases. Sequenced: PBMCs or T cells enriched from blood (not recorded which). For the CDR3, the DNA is TGCGCCAGCGGGACAGGGGGCTTGGGGGAGCAGTTCTTC. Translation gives CASGTGGLGEQFF.